The 22 T cell receptor beta chains listed next were all sequenced from one sample in a study of identical twins. MiXCR, run by TCRdb on the 5' RACE reads, gives a single entry per CDR3 protein. The sample lists around 680,000 distinct CDR3 sequences; about 9.4% were seen once. These sequences were also reported in another study, on yellow fever vaccine responses in identical twins.

What was sequenced was PBMCs. The receptors shown here come from a woman younger than 35 in good health.

The chain is built from TRBV7-8 and TRBJ2-1; 7 nucleotides agree with TRBD1. J was trimmed by 7 bases and V by 4 bases; bases with no gene match: 13. The CDR3 length is 16 residues. Germline V gives CDR1 SGHVS, CDR2 FQNEAQ. The CDR3 here is CASSSLDRQGWNEQFF. The CDR3 DNA reads as TGTGCCAGCAGCTCACTGGACCGACAGGGTTGGAATGAGCAGTTCTTC.

A few counts support this clonotype. The genes are TRBV2 and TRBJ2-2; D remains unclear. There are 13 residues in the CDR3. V lost 1 base and J 6 bases, leaving 6 bases between the germline ends. Per germline, CDR1 SNHLY and CDR2 FYNNEI. This CDR3 is CASSEGRSGELFF. In DNA, the CDR3 is TGTGCCAGCAGTGAAGGGCGGTCCGGGGAGCTGTTTTTT.

This clonotype was counted only a few times. This rearrangement joins TRBV5-6 to TRBJ2-1; 7 bases match TRBD2. The CDR3 consists of 15 residues. The ends lost 3 bases at V and 4 bases at J; junction bases unmatched: 7. Germline V gives CDR1 SGHDT, CDR2 YYEEEE. Written as DNA, the CDR3 is TGTGCCAGCAGCTCCACTCGTAGCGGGTACAATGAGCAGTTCTTC. Its protein is CASSSTRSGYNEQFF.

The chain carries TRBV28 and TRBJ2-7; 8 positions match TRBD1. This CDR3 has 15 residues. V shed 2 bases and J 6 bases; nucleotides not matched to a gene: 9. Germline V lookup: CDR1 MDHEN, CDR2 SYDVKM. The CDR3 loop reads CASSLDRGLAGEQYF. CDR3 DNA sequence: TGTGCCAGCAGTTTAGACAGGGGACTTGCCGGCGAGCAGTACTTC.

The V call is TRBV5-1, the J call TRBJ2-3, with 11 bases lining up with TRBD1. Trimming at V came to 4 bases and at J to 4 bases, leaving 5 bases not matched to a gene. The CDR3 consists of 15 residues. Looked up from germline, CDR1 is SGHRS and CDR2 is YFSETQ. The CDR3 loop is CASSAGQGAADTQYF. The CDR3 DNA is TGCGCCAGCAGCGCCGGACAGGGGGCTGCAGATACGCAGTATTTT.

The chain carries TRBV20-1 and TRBJ2-5, with D possibly matching TRBD2 (6 bases). This CDR3 is built from 12 residues. The germline V and J ends were trimmed by 5 bases and 5 bases, with 12 bases remaining between them. From germline, CDR1 is DFQATT and CDR2 SNEGSKA (reference sequence). CDR3 DNA: TGCAGTGCTGGCGGGGTGGTGGAGACCCAGTACTTC. Translated: CSAGGVVETQYF.

The V and J genes are TRBV7-8 and TRBJ2-1; D gene ambiguous. Trimming took off 2 bases at V and 5 bases at J, with 25 bases between the two ends. CDR1 and CDR2 from the germline V gene are SGHVS and FQNEAQ. The CDR3 spans 19 residues. In nucleotides, the CDR3 is TGTGCCAGCAGCTTAAAGGTGAAAGTTACCGGTTCGCAAAACAATGAGCAGTTCTTC. The encoded protein is CASSLKVKVTGSQNNEQFF.

The gene calls are TRBV30 and TRBJ2-7; D could derive from TRBD1 or TRBD2 (5 bases each). This CDR3 has 12 amino acids. The ends were cut back, 5 bases at V and 1 base at J, with 9 bases in the middle. Per germline, CDR1 GTSNPN and CDR2 SVGIG (reference sequence). CDR3 sequence reads: CAWAEGSYEQYF. The CDR3 DNA reads as TGTGCCTGGGCCGAGGGGTCCTACGAGCAGTACTTC.

The genes are TRBV20-1 and TRBJ2-7, with 7 bases that match TRBD2. The CDR3 totals 14 residues. The V and J ends lost 6 bases and 2 bases, in that order; junction bases with no gene match: 10. Germline CDR1 and CDR2: DFQATT and SNEGSKA (reference sequence). DNA of the CDR3: TGCAGTGCCTCAAGCGGGACGTCTGCCTACGAGCAGTACTTC. This encodes CSASSGTSAYEQYF.

This sequence joins TRBV20-1 and TRBJ2-1; D uncertain. The CDR3 contains 10 residues. Germline V gene sequence: CDR1 DFQATT, CDR2 SNEGSKA (reference sequence). V was clipped by 2 bases and J by 10 bases, with 6 bases between them. CDR3 in amino acids: CSARKPEQFF. CDR3 DNA: TGCAGTGCTAGAAAACCCGAGCAGTTCTTC.

The chain recombines TRBV7-9 with TRBJ2-5, with D uncertain. The CDR3 covers 13 residues. V was shortened by 3 bases and J by 4 bases, with 9 bases between the two germline ends. Germline assignment: CDR1 SEHNR and CDR2 FQNEAQ (reference sequence). This CDR3 is CASSFGRAETQYF. CDR3 nucleotide sequence: TGTGCCAGCAGCTTCGGCAGAGCAGAGACCCAGTACTTC. Filled out from reference TRBV7-9 and TRBJ2-5, the complete variable domain reads DTGVSQNPRHKITKRGQNVTFRCDPISEHNRLYWYRQTLGQGPEFLTYFQNEAQLEKSRLLSDRFSAERPKGSFSTLEIQRTEQGDSAMYLCASSFGRAETQYFGPGTRLLVL.

The chain is built from TRBV12-3 or TRBV12-4 and TRBJ1-4; D is undetermined. The CDR3 has 12 amino acids. With 5 bases removed from V and 4 bases from J, the gap between germline ends came to 5 bases. CDR3 sequence reads: CASSTINEKLFF. The CDR3 DNA follows: TGTGCCAGCAGTACGATTAATGAAAAACTGTTTTTT.

CDR3: CATVTGTSGNEQFF. CDR3 DNA sequence: TGTGCCACCGTCACCGGGACTAGCGGGAATGAGCAGTTCTTC. V gene TRBV6-2 or TRBV6-3 combines with J gene TRBJ2-1; 12 nucleotides agree with TRBD2. Germline CDR1 is MNHEY and CDR2 is SVGEGT. Trimming took 10 bases from V and 7 from J; bases not matched to a gene: 8. The CDR3 has 14 amino acids.

At least ten counts were recorded for this clonotype. This sequence joins TRBV5-5 and TRBJ2-7; weak D call: TRBD1 (6 bases). Germline V lookup: CDR1 SGHKS, CDR2 YYEKEE (reference sequence). Trimming left V 2 bases short and J 2 bases short, with 11 bases between. The CDR3 has 14 residues. CDR3 nucleotide sequence: TGTGCCAGCAGCTTCGAGACAGGTGCCTACGAGCAGTACTTC. Protein sequence: CASSFETGAYEQYF.

This clonotype was recorded at least ten times. The gene calls are TRBV12-3 or TRBV12-4 and TRBJ1-5; D remains ambiguous. CDR3 length: 14 amino acids. The ends were cut back, 6 bases at V and 0 bases at J, with 9 bases in the middle. The CDR3 here is CASRNSNSNQPQHF. The CDR3, as DNA: TGTGCCAGCAGGAACAGCAATAGCAATCAGCCCCAGCATTTT.

This clonotype appeared many times. The chain employs TRBV12-3 or TRBV12-4 and TRBJ1-1, with D tentatively TRBD1 (6 bases). The CDR3 length is 13 residues. Trimming removed 7 bases from V and 0 bases from J, with 9 bases in between. The CDR3 region has the DNA TGTGCCAGCATGGGGGCCCTGAACACTGAAGCTTTCTTT. Translating it yields CASMGALNTEAFF.

This clonotype was counted many times. The V and J genes are TRBV7-2 and TRBJ1-6; 9 nucleotides align to TRBD1. J lost 7 bases, V lost 2 bases, and 3 bases had no gene match. Germline lookup yields CDR1 SGHTA and CDR2 FQGNSA. This CDR3 region has 15 residues. CDR3 sequence (DNA): TGTGCCAGCAGCTTACAGGGACAGGGAAATTCACCCCTCCACTTT. Protein product: CASSLQGQGNSPLHF.

This clonotype was detected a few times. The V gene is TRBV29-1, the J gene TRBJ2-1; TRBD1 is a possible D gene (5 bases). Germline CDR1 reads SQVTM; CDR2 reads ANQGSEA. The CDR3 is 14 residues long. V was clipped by 4 bases and J by 8 bases, with 18 bases between them. The CDR3 coding sequence is TGCAGCGTTGGAATGGGCTCCCAGGGCGATGAGCAGTTCTTC. This sequence encodes CSVGMGSQGDEQFF.

In this sample, this clonotype turned up a few times. The gene calls are TRBV7-2 and TRBJ2-1; 9 bases align to TRBD1. This CDR3 contains 15 residues. V shed 4 bases and J 1 base; nucleotides not matched to a gene: 2. The germline V gene encodes CDR1 SGHTA and CDR2 FQGNSA. CDR3 protein: CASSWGTGSYNEQFF. The CDR3 bases are TGTGCCAGCAGCTGGGGGACAGGGTCCTACAATGAGCAGTTCTTC.

This clonotype was counted only a few times. The rearrangement uses TRBV14 and TRBJ2-6; D is undetermined. The CDR3 length is 17 residues. V was trimmed by 4 bases and J by 2 bases, leaving 15 bases between them. Germline CDR1 SGHDN, CDR2 FVKESK. As DNA, the CDR3 is TGTGCCAGCAGCCCTACCGCCCGGAGAGCTGGGGCCAACGTCCTGACTTTC. Protein: CASSPTARRAGANVLTF. Looking up the rest from reference TRBV14 and TRBJ2-6 gives the full variable domain: EAGVTQFPSHSVIEKGQTVTLRCDPISGHDNLYWYRRVMGKEIKFLLHFVKESKQDESGMPNNRFLAERTGGTYSTLKVQPAELEDSGVYFCASSPTARRAGANVLTFGAGSRLTVL.

This clonotype was detected only a few times. The rearrangement uses TRBV19 and TRBJ2-3; possible D gene TRBD1, 5 bases. V dropped 1 base and J dropped 2 bases, with 7 bases sitting between them. Germline V gene sequence: CDR1 LNHDA, CDR2 SQIVND (reference sequence). The CDR3 has 14 amino acids. Here the CDR3 DNA reads TGTGCCAGTAGTATAGGACAGACCACAGATACGCAGTATTTT. This encodes CASSIGQTTDTQYF.

This chain uses TRBV27 with TRBJ2-3; 11 nucleotides align to TRBD2. V lost 3 bases and J lost 2; bases outside the gene matches: 13. Germline-derived CDR1 and CDR2 are MNHEY and SMNVEV (reference sequence). The CDR3 runs 19 residues. CDR3 region: CASSFRRGGTSGSTDTQYF. DNA of the CDR3: TGTGCCAGCAGTTTCCGTCGCGGTGGGACTAGCGGTTCCACAGATACGCAGTATTTT.